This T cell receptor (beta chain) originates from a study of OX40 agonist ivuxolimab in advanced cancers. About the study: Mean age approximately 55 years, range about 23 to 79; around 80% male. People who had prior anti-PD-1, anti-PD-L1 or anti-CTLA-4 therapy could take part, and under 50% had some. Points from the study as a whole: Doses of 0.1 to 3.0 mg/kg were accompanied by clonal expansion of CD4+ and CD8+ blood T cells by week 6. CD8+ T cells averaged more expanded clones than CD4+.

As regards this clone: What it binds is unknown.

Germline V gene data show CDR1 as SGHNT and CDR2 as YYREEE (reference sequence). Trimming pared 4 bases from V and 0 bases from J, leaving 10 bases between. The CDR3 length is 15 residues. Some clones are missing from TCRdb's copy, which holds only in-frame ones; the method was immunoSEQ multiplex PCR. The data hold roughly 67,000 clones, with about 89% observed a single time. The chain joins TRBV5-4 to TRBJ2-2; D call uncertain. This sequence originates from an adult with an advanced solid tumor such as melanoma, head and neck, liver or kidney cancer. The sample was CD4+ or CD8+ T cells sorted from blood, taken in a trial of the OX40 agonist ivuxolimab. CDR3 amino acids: CASSQEQTNTGELFF. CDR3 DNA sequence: TGTGCCAGCAGCCAAGAACAGACGAACACCGGGGAGCTGTTTTTT.